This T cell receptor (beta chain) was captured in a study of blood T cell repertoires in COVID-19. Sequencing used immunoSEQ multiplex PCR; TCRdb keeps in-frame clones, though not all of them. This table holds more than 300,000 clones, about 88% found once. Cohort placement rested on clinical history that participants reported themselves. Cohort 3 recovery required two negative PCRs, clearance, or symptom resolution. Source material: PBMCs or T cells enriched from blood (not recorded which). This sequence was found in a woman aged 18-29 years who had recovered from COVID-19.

The CDR3: CASSFRDRYSSPLHF. The CDR3 DNA reads as TGTGCCAGCAGCTTCCGGGACAGGTATTCGTCACCCCTCCACTTT. The gene calls are TRBV5-6 and TRBJ1-6; 8 bases map to TRBD1. The CDR3 runs 15 residues. CDR1 and CDR2 from the germline V gene are SGHDT and YYEEEE. J gave up 10 bases and V 2 bases, and 8 bases lay outside the gene matches.